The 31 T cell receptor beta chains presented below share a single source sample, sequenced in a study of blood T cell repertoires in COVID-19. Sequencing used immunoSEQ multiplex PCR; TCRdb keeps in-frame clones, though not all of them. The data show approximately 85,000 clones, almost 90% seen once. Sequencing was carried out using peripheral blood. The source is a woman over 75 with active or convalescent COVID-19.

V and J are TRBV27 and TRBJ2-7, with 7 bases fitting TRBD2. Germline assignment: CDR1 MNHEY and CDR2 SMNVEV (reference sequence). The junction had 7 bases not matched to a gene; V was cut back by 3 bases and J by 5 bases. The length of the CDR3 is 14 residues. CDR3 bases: TGTGCCAGCAGTTTGCGGGCAGGGAGGGACGAGCAGTACTTC. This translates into CASSLRAGRDEQYF.

CDR3 DNA sequence: TGTGCCAGCAGCTCTACAGGGGTCGAGCAGTACTTC. This encodes CASSSTGVEQYF. This chain uses TRBV7-9 with TRBJ2-7; 7 bases are shared with TRBD1. In germline, CDR1 is SEHNR, CDR2 FQNEAQ (reference sequence). The CDR3 consists of 12 residues. Trimming at V came to 4 bases and at J to 6 bases, leaving 3 bases not matched to a gene.

The CDR3 sequence: CASSTTGTSGYNEQFF. Here the CDR3 DNA reads TGTGCCAGCAGTACGACCGGGACTAGCGGCTACAATGAGCAGTTCTTC. The V and J genes are TRBV28 and TRBJ2-1, with TRBD2 matching 11 bases. The CDR3 length is 16 residues. J was trimmed by 3 bases and V by 5 bases; bases with no gene match: 6. Germline V lookup: CDR1 MDHEN, CDR2 SYDVKM.

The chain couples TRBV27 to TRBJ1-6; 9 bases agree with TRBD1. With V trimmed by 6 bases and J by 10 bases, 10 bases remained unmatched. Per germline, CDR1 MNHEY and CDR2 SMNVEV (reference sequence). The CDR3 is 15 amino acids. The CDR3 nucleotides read TGTGCCAGCAGAACAGGGGGCAATATTGGATCACCCCTCCACTTT. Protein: CASRTGGNIGSPLHF.

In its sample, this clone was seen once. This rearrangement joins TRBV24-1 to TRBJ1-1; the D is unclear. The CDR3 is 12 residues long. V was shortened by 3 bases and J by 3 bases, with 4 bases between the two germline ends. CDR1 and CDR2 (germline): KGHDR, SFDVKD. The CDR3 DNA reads TGTGCCACCAGTGATAGCGACACTGAAGCTTTCTTT. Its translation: CATSDSDTEAFF.

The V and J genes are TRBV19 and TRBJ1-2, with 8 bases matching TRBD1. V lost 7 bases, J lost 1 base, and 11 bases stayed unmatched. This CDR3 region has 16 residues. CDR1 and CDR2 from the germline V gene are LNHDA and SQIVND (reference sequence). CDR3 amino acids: CASTNPDRDFNYGYTF. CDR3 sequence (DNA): TGTGCCAGTACCAACCCGGACAGGGACTTTAACTATGGCTACACCTTC.

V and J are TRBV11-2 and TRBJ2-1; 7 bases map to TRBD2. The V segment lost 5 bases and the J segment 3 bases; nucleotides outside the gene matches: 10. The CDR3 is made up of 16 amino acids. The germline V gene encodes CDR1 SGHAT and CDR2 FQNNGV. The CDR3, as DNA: TGTGCCAGCAGCGACACCCCGGGACTAATCTACAATGAGCAGTTCTTC. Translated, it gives CASSDTPGLIYNEQFF.

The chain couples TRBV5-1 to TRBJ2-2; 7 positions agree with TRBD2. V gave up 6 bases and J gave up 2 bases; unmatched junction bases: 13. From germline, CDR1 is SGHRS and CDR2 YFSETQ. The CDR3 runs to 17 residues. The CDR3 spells CASKSGFTSANTGELFF. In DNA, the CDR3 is TGCGCCAGCAAATCCGGGTTTACTAGCGCCAACACCGGGGAGCTGTTTTTT.

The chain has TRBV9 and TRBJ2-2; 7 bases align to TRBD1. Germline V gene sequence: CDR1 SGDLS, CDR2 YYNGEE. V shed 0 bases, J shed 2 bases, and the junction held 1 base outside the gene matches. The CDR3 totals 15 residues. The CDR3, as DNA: TGTGCCAGCAGCGTAGACAGGGGAAACACCGGGGAGCTGTTTTTT. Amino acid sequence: CASSVDRGNTGELFF.

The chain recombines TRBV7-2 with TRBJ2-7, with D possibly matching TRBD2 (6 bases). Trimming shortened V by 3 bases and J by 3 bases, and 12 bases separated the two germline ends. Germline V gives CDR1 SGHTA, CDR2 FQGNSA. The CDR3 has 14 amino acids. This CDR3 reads CASSLGEVSYEQYF. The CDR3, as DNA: TGTGCCAGCAGCTTGGGGGAGGTTAGCTACGAGCAGTACTTC.

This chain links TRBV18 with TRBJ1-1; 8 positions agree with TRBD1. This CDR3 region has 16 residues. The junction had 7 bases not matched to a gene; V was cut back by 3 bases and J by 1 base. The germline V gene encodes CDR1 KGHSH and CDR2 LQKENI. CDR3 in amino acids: CASSPFKQGANTEAFF. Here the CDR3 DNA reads TGTGCCAGCTCACCTTTTAAGCAGGGGGCGAACACTGAAGCTTTCTTT.

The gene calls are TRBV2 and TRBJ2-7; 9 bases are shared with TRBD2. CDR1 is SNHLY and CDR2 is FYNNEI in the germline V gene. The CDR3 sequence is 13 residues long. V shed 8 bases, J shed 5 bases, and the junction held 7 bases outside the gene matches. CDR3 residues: CASALAGFHEQYF. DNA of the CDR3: TGTGCCAGCGCCCTAGCGGGATTCCACGAGCAGTACTTC. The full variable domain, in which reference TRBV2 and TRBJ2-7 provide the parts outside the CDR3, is EPEVTQTPSHQVTQMGQEVILRCVPISNHLYFYWYRQILGQKVEFLVSFYNNEISEKSEIFDDQFSVERPDGSNFTLKIRSTKLEDSAMYFCASALAGFHEQYFGPGTRLTVT.

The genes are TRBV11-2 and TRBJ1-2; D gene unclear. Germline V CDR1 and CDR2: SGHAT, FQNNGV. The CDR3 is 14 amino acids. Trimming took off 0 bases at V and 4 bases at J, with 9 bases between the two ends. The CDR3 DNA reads TGTGCCAGCAGCTTAGATGGCCAGTTCTATGGCTACACCTTC. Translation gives CASSLDGQFYGYTF.

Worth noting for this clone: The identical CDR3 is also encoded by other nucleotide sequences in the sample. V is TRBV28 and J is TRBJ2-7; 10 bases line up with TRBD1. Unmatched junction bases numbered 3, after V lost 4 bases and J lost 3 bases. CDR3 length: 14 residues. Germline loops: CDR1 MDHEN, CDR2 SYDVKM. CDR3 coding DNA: TGTGCCAGCAGTTCCGGGACAGGGGTCTACGAGCAGTACTTC. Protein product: CASSSGTGVYEQYF. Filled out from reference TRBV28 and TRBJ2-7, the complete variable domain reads DVKVTQSSRYLVKRTGEKVFLECVQDMDHENMFWYRQDPGLGLRLIYFSYDVKMKEKGDIPEGYSVSREKKERFSLILESASTNQTSMYLCASSSGTGVYEQYFGPGTRLTVT.

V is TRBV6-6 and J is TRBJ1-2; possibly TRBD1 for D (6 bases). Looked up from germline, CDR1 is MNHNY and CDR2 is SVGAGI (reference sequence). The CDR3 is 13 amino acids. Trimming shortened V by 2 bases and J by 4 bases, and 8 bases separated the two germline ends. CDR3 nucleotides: TGTGCCAGCAGTTACGACAGGTCCTATGGCTACACCTTC. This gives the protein CASSYDRSYGYTF.

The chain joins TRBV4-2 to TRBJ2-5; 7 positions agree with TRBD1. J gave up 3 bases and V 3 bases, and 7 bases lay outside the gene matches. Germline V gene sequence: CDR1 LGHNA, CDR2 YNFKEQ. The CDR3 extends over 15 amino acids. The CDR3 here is CASSQGKGQEETQYF. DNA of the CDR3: TGTGCCAGCAGCCAGGGGAAAGGACAGGAAGAGACCCAGTACTTC.

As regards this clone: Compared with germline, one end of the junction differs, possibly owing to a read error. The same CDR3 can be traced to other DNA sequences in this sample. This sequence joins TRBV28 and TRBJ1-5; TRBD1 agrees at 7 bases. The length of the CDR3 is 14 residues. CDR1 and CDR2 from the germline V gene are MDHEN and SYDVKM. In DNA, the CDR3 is TGCGCCAGCAGCACTAGACAGGGCTATCAGCCCCAGCATTTT. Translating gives CASSTRQGYQPQHF.

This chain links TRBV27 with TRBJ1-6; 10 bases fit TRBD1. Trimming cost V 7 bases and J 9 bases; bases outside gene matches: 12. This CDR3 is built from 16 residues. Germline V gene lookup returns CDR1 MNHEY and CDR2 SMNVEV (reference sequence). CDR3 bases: TGTGCCAGCAATGACAGGGGGCGAAGTATCGGTTCACCCCTCCACTTT. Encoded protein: CASNDRGRSIGSPLHF.

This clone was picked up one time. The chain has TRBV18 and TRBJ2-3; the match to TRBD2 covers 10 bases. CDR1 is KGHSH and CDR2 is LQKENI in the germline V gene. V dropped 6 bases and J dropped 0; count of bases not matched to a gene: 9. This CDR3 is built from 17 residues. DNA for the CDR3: TGTGCCAGCTCCCATGCTCCGACTAGCGGGAGCACAGATACGCAGTATTTT. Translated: CASSHAPTSGSTDTQYF.

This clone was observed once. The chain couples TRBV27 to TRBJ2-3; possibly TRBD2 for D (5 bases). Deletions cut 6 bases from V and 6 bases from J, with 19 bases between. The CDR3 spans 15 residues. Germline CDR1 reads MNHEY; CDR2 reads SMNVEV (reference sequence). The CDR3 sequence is CASRGNRGVSDTQYF. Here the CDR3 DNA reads TGTGCCAGCAGGGGAAACCGGGGAGTCTCGGATACGCAGTATTTT.

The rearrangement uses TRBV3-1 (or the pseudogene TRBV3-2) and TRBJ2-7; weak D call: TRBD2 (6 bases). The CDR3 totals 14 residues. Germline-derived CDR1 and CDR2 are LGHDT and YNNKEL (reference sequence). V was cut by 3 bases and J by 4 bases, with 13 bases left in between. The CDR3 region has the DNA TGTGCCAGCAGCCAGGGGACTTCGTCTTACGAGCAGTACTTC. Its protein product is CASSQGTSSYEQYF.

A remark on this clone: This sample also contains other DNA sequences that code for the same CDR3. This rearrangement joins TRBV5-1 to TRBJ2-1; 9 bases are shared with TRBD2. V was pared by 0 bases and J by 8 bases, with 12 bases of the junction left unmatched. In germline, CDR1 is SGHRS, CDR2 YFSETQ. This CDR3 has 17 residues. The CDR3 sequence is CASSLARRGGAGDEQFF. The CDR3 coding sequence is TGCGCCAGCAGCTTGGCCCGGCGGGGGGGGGCGGGGGATGAGCAGTTCTTC.

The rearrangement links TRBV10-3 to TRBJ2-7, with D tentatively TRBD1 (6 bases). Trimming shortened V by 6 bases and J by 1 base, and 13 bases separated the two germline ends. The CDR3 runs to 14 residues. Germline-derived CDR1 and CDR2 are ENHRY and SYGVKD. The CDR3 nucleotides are TGTGCCATCAGGGGGACATCGGCTTCCTACGAGCAGTACTTC. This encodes CAIRGTSASYEQYF.

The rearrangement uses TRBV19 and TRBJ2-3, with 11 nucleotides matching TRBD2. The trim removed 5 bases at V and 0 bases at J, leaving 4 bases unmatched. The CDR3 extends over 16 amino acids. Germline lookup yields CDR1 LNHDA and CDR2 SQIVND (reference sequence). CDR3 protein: CASSASGRSSTDTQYF. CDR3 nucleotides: TGTGCCAGTAGTGCTAGCGGGAGGTCCAGCACAGATACGCAGTATTTT. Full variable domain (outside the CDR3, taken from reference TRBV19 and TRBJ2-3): DGGITQSPKYLFRKEGQNVTLSCEQNLNHDAMYWYRQDPGQGLRLIYYSQIVNDFQKGDIAEGYSVSREKKESFPLTVTSAQKNPTAFYLCASSASGRSSTDTQYFGPGTRLTVL.

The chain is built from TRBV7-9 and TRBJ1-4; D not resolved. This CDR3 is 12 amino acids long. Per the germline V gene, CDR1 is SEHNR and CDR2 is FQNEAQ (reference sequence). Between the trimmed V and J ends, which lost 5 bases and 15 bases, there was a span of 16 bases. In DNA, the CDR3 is TGTGCCAGCAGCCAGGCTTCGGGATTGTTGTTTTTT. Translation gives CASSQASGLLFF.

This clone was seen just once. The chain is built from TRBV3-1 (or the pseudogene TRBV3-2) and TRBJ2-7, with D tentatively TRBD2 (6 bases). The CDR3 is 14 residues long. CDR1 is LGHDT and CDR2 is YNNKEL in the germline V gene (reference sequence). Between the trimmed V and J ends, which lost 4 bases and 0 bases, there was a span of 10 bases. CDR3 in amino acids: CASSRGLASYEQYF. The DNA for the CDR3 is TGTGCCAGCAGCCGGGGACTCGCCTCCTACGAGCAGTACTTC.

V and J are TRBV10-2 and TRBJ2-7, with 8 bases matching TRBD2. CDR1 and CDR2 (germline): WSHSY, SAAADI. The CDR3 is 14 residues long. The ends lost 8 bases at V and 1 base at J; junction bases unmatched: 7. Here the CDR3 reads CASAGGTGSYEQYF. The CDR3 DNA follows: TGCGCCAGCGCGGGAGGTACAGGGTCCTACGAGCAGTACTTC.

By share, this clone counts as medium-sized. CDR3 bases: TGTGCCAGCAGTCCCACGGGTCCCCCCTACGAGCAGTACTTC. Its translation: CASSPTGPPYEQYF. The genes are TRBV27 and TRBJ2-7; D unresolved. The CDR3 runs to 14 residues. From germline, CDR1 is MNHEY and CDR2 SMNVEV (reference sequence). Trimming took off 5 bases at V and 2 bases at J, with 13 bases between the two ends.

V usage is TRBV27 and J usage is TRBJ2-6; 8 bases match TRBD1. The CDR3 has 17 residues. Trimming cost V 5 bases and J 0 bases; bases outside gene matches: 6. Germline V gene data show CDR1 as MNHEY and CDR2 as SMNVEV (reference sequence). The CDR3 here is CASSPGQGSSGANVLTF. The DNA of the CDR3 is TGTGCCAGCAGTCCCGGACAGGGAAGCTCTGGGGCCAACGTCCTGACTTTC.

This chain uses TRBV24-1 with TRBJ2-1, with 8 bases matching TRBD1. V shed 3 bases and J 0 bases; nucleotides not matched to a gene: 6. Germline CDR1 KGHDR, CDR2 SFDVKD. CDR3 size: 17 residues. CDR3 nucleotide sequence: TGTGCCACCAGTGATCGACTACAGGGGGGCTCCTACAATGAGCAGTTCTTC. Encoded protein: CATSDRLQGGSYNEQFF.

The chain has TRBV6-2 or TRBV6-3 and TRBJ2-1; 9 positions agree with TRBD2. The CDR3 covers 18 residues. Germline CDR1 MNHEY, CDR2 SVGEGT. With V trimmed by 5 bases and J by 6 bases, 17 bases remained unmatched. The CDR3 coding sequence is TGTGCCAGCAGTCCGTGGGGTAGCGGGAGAGCCGGCGGCAATGAGCAGTTCTTC. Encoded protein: CASSPWGSGRAGGNEQFF.